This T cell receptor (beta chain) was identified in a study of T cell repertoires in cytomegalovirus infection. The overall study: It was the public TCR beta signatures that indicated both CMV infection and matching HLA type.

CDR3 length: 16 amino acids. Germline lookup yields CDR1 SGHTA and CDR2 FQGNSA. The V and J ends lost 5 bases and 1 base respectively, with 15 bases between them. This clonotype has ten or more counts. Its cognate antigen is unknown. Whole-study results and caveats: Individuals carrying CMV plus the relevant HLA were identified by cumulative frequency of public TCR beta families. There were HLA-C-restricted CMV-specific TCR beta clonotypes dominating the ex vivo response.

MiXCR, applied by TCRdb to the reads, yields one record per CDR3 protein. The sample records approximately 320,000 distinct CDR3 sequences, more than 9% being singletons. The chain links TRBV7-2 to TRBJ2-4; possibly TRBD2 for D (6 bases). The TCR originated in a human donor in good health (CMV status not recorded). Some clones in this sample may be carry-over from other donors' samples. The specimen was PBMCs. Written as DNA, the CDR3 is TGTGCCAGCAGCCCCGAAGGAGGGCGGGCCAAAAACATTCAGTACTTC. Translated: CASSPEGGRAKNIQYF.